This T cell receptor (beta chain) originates from a study of blood T cell repertoires in COVID-19. The assay was immunoSEQ multiplex PCR, and TCRdb's table has in-frame clones only and misses some. The data contain 110,000 or so clones, roughly nine tenths of them singletons. CDR3 length: 13 residues. The chain couples TRBV21-1 to TRBJ1-5; the DNA was not compared with TRBD1, the D call given in the table. TRBV21-1 is a pseudogene. The receptor comes from a human donor in a cohort sampled during active COVID-19. Material: peripheral blood. The CDR3 sequence is CASLGPGDQPQHF. CDR3 coding DNA: TGTGCCAGCTTGGGGCCAGGGGATCAGCCCCAGCATTTT.